Listed here are 7 T cell receptor beta chains from one sample, sequenced in a study of T cells in Graves' hyperthyroidism and ophthalmopathy. The CDR3 regions of TCR beta were amplified from RNA transcripts. RT-PCR in the first round (using the HTBI primer set) targeted the TCR CDR3. TCRdb re-called the multiplex PCR reads through MiXCR, storing one row per CDR3 protein. The sample lists over 350,000 distinct CDR3 sequences; over 12% were seen once. Sequencing used blood. These receptors originate from a man aged 18 to 35 with Graves' ophthalmopathy.

This clonotype showed up just a few times. The V call is TRBV19, the J call TRBJ2-1; tentative D call: TRBD2 (7 bases). Trimming left V 6 bases short and J 2 bases short, with 17 bases between. Germline CDR1 LNHDA, CDR2 SQIVND (reference sequence). The CDR3 totals 16 residues. The DNA of the CDR3 is TGTGCCAGTAGAACCACGAGGGGGGGCACCTACAATGAGCAGTTCTTC. It codes for CASRTTRGGTYNEQFF.

Regarding this clonotype: A much more abundant neighbour one base away suggests this may be a read error. The chain carries TRBV10-3 and TRBJ2-1, with 12 bases that match TRBD2. The J call may be incorrect, as the DNA end agrees better with TRBJ2-7. The CDR3 is 19 residues long. Germline V gene data show CDR1 as ENHRY and CDR2 as SYGVKD. The CDR3 sequence is CASGSGTSGFRSSYNEQYF. DNA of the CDR3: TGTGCCTCAGGCTCGGGGACTAGCGGGTTCAGGAGCTCCTACAATGAGCAGTACTTC.

This clonotype was counted ten times or more. The chain joins TRBV5-1 to TRBJ2-5; 10 positions match TRBD1. The CDR3 sequence is 15 residues long. V was pared by 2 bases and J by 5 bases, with 6 bases of the junction left unmatched. Germline V CDR1 and CDR2: SGHRS, YFSETQ. CDR3 in amino acids: CASSFGQGVGETQYF. The CDR3 DNA reads as TGCGCCAGCAGCTTCGGACAGGGGGTAGGGGAGACCCAGTACTTC.

This clonotype came up many times. The chain combines TRBV12-3 or TRBV12-4 with TRBJ1-2; D remains ambiguous. Trimming left V 2 bases short and J 4 bases short, with 11 bases between. This CDR3 spans 14 amino acids. The CDR3 bases are TGTGCCAGCAGTTTACCCTATCGGACCTATGGCTACACCTTC. Protein sequence: CASSLPYRTYGYTF.

V and J are TRBV19 and TRBJ1-2; tentative D call: TRBD1 (6 bases). This CDR3 region has 16 residues. Germline V gene sequence: CDR1 LNHDA, CDR2 SQIVND (reference sequence). Trimming stripped 6 bases from V and 3 bases from J, with 20 bases between. CDR3 DNA sequence: TGTGCCAGTAGCCATCCCCGCCGGACAGCCCACTATGGCTACACCTTC. Translated: CASSHPRRTAHYGYTF.

This clonotype has a count of ten or more. The chain uses TRBV5-5 and TRBJ2-1; D is unclear. This CDR3 has 14 residues. Trimming removed 0 bases from V and 1 base from J, with 5 bases in between. Germline loops: CDR1 SGHKS, CDR2 YYEKEE (reference sequence). The DNA of the CDR3 is TGTGCCAGCAGCTTGGAGGCTTCCTACAATGAGCAGTTCTTC. It is translated as CASSLEASYNEQFF.

This clonotype was seen at least ten times. The CDR3 DNA reads TGTGCCAGCACCAGACGGGAGGGTCGGTCCGAGACCCAGTACTTC. Protein: CASTRREGRSETQYF. The genes are TRBV12-3 or TRBV12-4 and TRBJ2-5, with 8 bases identical to TRBD2. CDR3 length equals 15 residues. Losses at the gene ends were 7 bases for V and 5 bases for J; bases not matched to a gene: 12.